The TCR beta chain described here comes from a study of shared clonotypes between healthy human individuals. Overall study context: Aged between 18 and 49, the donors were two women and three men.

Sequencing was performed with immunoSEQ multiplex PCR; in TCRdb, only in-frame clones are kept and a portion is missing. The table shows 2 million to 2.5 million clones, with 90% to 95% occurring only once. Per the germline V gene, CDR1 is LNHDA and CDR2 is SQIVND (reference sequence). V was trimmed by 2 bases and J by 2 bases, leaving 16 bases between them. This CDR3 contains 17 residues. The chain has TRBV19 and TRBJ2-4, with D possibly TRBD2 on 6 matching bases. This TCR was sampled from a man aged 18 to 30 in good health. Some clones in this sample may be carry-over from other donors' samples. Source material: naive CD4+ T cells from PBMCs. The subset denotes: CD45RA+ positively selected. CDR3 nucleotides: TGTGCCAGTAGTATAAGCCTGGGGGGAATGACCAAAAACATTCAGTACTTC. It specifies CASSISLGGMTKNIQYF.